This TCR beta chain derives from a study of blood T cell repertoires in COVID-19. Generated by immunoSEQ multiplex PCR, the TCRdb table keeps only in-frame clones and is missing some. The sample holds fewer than 250,000 clones, 70% to 85% seen once. Germline-derived CDR1 and CDR2 are LGHDT and YNNKEL (reference sequence). V dropped 2 bases and J dropped 6 bases, with 19 bases sitting between them. The CDR3 spans 16 residues. This chain connects TRBV3-1 (or the pseudogene TRBV3-2) to TRBJ1-2, with D possibly matching TRBD1 (6 bases). The specimen sequenced was peripheral blood. This TCR came from a woman of 80 years or more with acute or convalescent COVID-19. CDR3 DNA sequence: TGTGCCAGCAGCCAACCGACAGGTGGGGGCGGGCATGGCTACACCTTC. Its translation is CASSQPTGGGGHGYTF.